This is a list of T cell receptor beta chains from one sample in a study of blood T cell repertoires in COVID-19. Some clones are missing from TCRdb's copy, which holds only in-frame ones; the method was immunoSEQ multiplex PCR. This table holds about 200,000 clones, about 84% found once. Sequences were obtained from peripheral blood. These receptors originate from a woman of 80 years or more with acute or convalescent COVID-19. Both conserved end residues are part of each CDR3. The D gene is left open where the match is weak. Only part of the rows carry a size: once, few, many, or a class if the clone is expanded.

V: TRBV4-2
J: TRBJ2-2
size: .
length: 16
D: TRBD2
DNA: TGTGCCAGCAGCCAAGAGACTAGCGGTTACACCGGGGAGCTGTTTTTT
CDR3: CASSQETSGYTGELFF

V: TRBV28
J: TRBJ1-2
size: .
length: 15
D: .
DNA: TGTGCCAGCAGTCCCCAGGGCCGAGCTAACTATGGCTACACCTTC
CDR3: CASSPQGRANYGYTF

V: TRBV25-1
J: TRBJ1-1
size: .
length: 14
D: .
DNA: TGTGCCAGCAGTGAGTCCAGGGGAAACACTGAAGCTTTCTTT
CDR3: CASSESRGNTEAFF

V: TRBV27
J: TRBJ1-2
size: .
length: 14
D: TRBD1
DNA: TGTGCCAGCAGTCCCTCAGGGGGGACCTATGGCTACACCTTC
CDR3: CASSPSGGTYGYTF

V: TRBV4-1
J: TRBJ2-2
size: .
length: 14
D: .
DNA: TGCGCCAGCAGCCAGATACAGGGATCCGGGGAGCTGTTTTTT
CDR3: CASSQIQGSGELFF

V: TRBV9
J: TRBJ2-3
size: .
length: 17
D: TRBD2
DNA: TGTGCCAGCAGCTCGCGCGGGGGGGCGGGAATCACAGATACGCAGTATTTT
CDR3: CASSSRGGAGITDTQYF

V: TRBV15
J: TRBJ1-1
size: .
length: 13
D: .
DNA: TGTGCCACCAGCAGAACAGGGCTGAATGAAGCTTTCTTT
CDR3: CATSRTGLNEAFF

V: TRBV4-1
J: TRBJ1-2
size: .
length: 14
D: TRBD1
DNA: TGCGCCAGCAGCCCACTGACAGGGCGGGATGGCTACACCTTC
CDR3: CASSPLTGRDGYTF

V: TRBV6-1
J: TRBJ2-1
size: .
length: 15
D: .
DNA: TGTGCCAGCAGTGAAACACTACTAGCATCGGATGAGCAGTTCTTC
CDR3: CASSETLLASDEQFF

V: TRBV3-1/TRBV3-2
J: TRBJ1-4
size: .
length: 14
D: TRBD1
DNA: TGTGCCAGCAGCTCGGGACAGGGGAAGGAAAAACTGTTTTTT
CDR3: CASSSGQGKEKLFF

V: TRBV7-7
J: TRBJ2-7
size: .
length: 14
D: TRBD1
DNA: TGTGCCAGCAGCTATGGACAGGGGAGATACGAGCAGTACTTC
CDR3: CASSYGQGRYEQYF

V: TRBV5-4
J: TRBJ2-5
size: .
length: 17
D: TRBD2
DNA: TGTGCCAGCAGCCTGGGTCCTAGCGGGGGGAGCCAAGAGACCCAGTACTTC
CDR3: CASSLGPSGGSQETQYF

V: TRBV7-2
J: TRBJ1-3
size: .
length: 14
D: .
DNA: TGTGCCAGCAGCCCAGGGGCCACTGGAAACACCATATATTTT
CDR3: CASSPGATGNTIYF

V: TRBV25-1
J: TRBJ2-3
size: .
length: 15
D: TRBD2
DNA: TGTGCCAGCAGTGCCCCGGGAGGAAAAGCAGATACGCAGTATTTT
CDR3: CASSAPGGKADTQYF

V: TRBV24-1
J: TRBJ2-7
size: .
length: 13
D: .
DNA: TGTGCCACCAGTGATTTGCGGGGCTACGAGCAGTACTTC
CDR3: CATSDLRGYEQYF

V: TRBV25-1
J: TRBJ2-2
size: .
length: 15
D: TRBD1
DNA: TGTGCCAGCAGTGCCTCGACAGGGTACCCCGGGGAGCTGTTTTTT
CDR3: CASSASTGYPGELFF

V: TRBV24-1
J: TRBJ2-1
size: many
length: 16
D: TRBD2
DNA: TGTGCCACCAGTGATCCGAGTAGCGGGATAGTAAATGAGCAGTTCTTC
CDR3: CATSDPSSGIVNEQFF

V: TRBV18
J: TRBJ1-2
size: many
length: 12
D: .
DNA: TGTGCCAGCTCACCAACAGACTATGGCTACACCTTC
CDR3: CASSPTDYGYTF

V: TRBV29-1
J: TRBJ1-1
size: .
length: 13
D: .
DNA: TGCAGCGTACGGGTGGCGGCTGACACTGAAGCTTTCTTT
CDR3: CSVRVAADTEAFF

V: TRBV19
J: TRBJ2-4
size: once
length: 20
D: .
DNA: TGTGCCAGTAGTATAGAAGCGATAGAGGGCTTCCGAAAGGCCAAAAACATTCAGTACTTC
CDR3: CASSIEAIEGFRKAKNIQYF

V: TRBV24-1
J: TRBJ2-1
size: .
length: 16
D: .
DNA: TGTGCCACCAGTGACCGTACAGGGTCCGTCGACAATGAGCAGTTCTTC
CDR3: CATSDRTGSVDNEQFF

V: TRBV3-1/TRBV3-2
J: TRBJ1-2
size: .
length: 16
D: .
DNA: TGTGCCAGCAGCCAAGATTTTCAGGTTTCTAACTATGGCTACACCTTC
CDR3: CASSQDFQVSNYGYTF

V: TRBV11-2
J: TRBJ2-1
size: few
length: 12
D: .
DNA: TGTGCCAGCAGCTCTCTAGGCGGTGAGCAGTTCTTC
CDR3: CASSSLGGEQFF

V: TRBV3-1/TRBV3-2
J: TRBJ2-7
size: .
length: 12
D: TRBD2
DNA: TGTGCCAGCAGCCTGCCGGGGGGGGAGCAGTACTTC
CDR3: CASSLPGGEQYF

V: TRBV5-1
J: TRBJ1-5
size: .
length: 15
D: .
DNA: TGCGCCAGCAGCTTGGCCGGACATAGCAATCAGCCCCAGCATTTT
CDR3: CASSLAGHSNQPQHF

V: TRBV2
J: TRBJ1-1
size: .
length: 18
D: TRBD1
DNA: TGTGCCAGCAGTGTTAACGTTGACAGGGGGATGTATAGCACTGAAGCTTTCTTT
CDR3: CASSVNVDRGMYSTEAFF

V: TRBV5-1
J: TRBJ2-4
size: .
length: 17
D: TRBD1
DNA: TGCGCCAGCAGCTGGGGAGCTGGGACAGTAGCCAAAAACATTCAGTACTTC
CDR3: CASSWGAGTVAKNIQYF

V: TRBV18
J: TRBJ1-2
size: .
length: 14
D: .
DNA: TGTGCCAGCTCAACCCGACAGGATGACTATGGCTACACCTTC
CDR3: CASSTRQDDYGYTF

V: TRBV4-1
J: TRBJ1-4
size: .
length: 15
D: .
DNA: TGCGCCAGCAGCCCACACAGAGAGGACTTTGAAAAACTGTTTTTT
CDR3: CASSPHREDFEKLFF

V: TRBV21-1
J: TRBJ1-5
size: .
length: 16
D: .
DNA: TGTGCCAGCAGCAACTCTGGGCTGGATAGCAATCAGCCCCAGCATTTT
CDR3: CASSNSGLDSNQPQHF

V: TRBV30
J: TRBJ2-7
size: .
length: 13
D: .
DNA: TGTGCCTGGAGCGATAATGAGTTCTACGAGCAGTACTTC
CDR3: CAWSDNEFYEQYF

V: TRBV7-3
J: TRBJ1-1
size: .
length: 14
D: .
DNA: TGTGCCAGCAGCCCCCGAGGATATGGGACTGAAGCTTTCTTT
CDR3: CASSPRGYGTEAFF

V: TRBV7-9
J: TRBJ2-3
size: .
length: 15
D: TRBD1
DNA: TGTGCCAGCAGCAAGGACAGGGCGTACACAGATACGCAGTATTTT
CDR3: CASSKDRAYTDTQYF

V: TRBV27
J: TRBJ1-4
size: .
length: 16
D: TRBD1
DNA: TGTGCCAGCAGTCTGGACAGGGGAAGAGCTAATGAAAAACTGTTTTTT
CDR3: CASSLDRGRANEKLFF

V: TRBV11-2
J: TRBJ2-4
size: .
length: 15
D: TRBD1
DNA: TGTGCCAGCAGCTCGCTCCGGGACAGGGGAAACATTCAGTACTTC
CDR3: CASSSLRDRGNIQYF

V: TRBV28
J: TRBJ2-7
size: .
length: 13
D: .
DNA: TGTGCCAGCAGTTCAGGCAGAAACTACGAGCAGTACTTC
CDR3: CASSSGRNYEQYF

V: TRBV5-1
J: TRBJ1-6
size: .
length: 14
D: TRBD1
DNA: TGCGCCAGCCGTGAAGGGACAGGTAATTCACCCCTCCACTTT
CDR3: CASREGTGNSPLHF

V: TRBV3-1/TRBV3-2
J: TRBJ2-3
size: once
length: 12
D: .
DNA: TGTGCCAGCTCTCAGAGCACAGATACGCAGTATTTT
CDR3: CASSQSTDTQYF

V: TRBV7-9
J: TRBJ1-2
size: .
length: 15
D: TRBD1
DNA: TGTGCCAGCAGCTCCCCTGAGGGACAGGGCTATGGCTACACCTTC
CDR3: CASSSPEGQGYGYTF

V: TRBV3-1/TRBV3-2
J: TRBJ2-7
size: .
length: 15
D: TRBD1
DNA: TGTGCCAGCAGCCAAGACGTTACAGGGGCGGACGAGCAGTACTTC
CDR3: CASSQDVTGADEQYF

V: TRBV18
J: TRBJ2-3
size: few
length: 16
D: TRBD2
DNA: TGTGCCAGCTCGCCTAGGACTAGCGGTCGCACAGATACGCAGTATTTT
CDR3: CASSPRTSGRTDTQYF

V: TRBV5-1
J: TRBJ2-5
size: .
length: 16
D: .
DNA: TGCGCCAGCAGCTACTCAAAAAGCACAGGGCGGGAGACCCAGTACTTC
CDR3: CASSYSKSTGRETQYF